These 20 T cell receptor beta chains originate from one sample sequenced in a study of cytomegalovirus exposure and HLA in healthy donors. PCR used 60 Vbeta primers and 13 Jbeta primers. Generated by immunoSEQ multiplex PCR, the TCRdb table keeps only in-frame clones and is missing some. Of approximately 170,000 clones listed, about 80% are singletons. Sequencing was performed on PBMCs. These receptors were obtained from a man aged 40-50 years in good health and CMV-seronegative.

With regard to this clone: Sequence at one end of the junction differs from germline and may be a read error. V gene TRBV7-9 combines with J gene TRBJ2-7, with a weak D call TRBD2 (6 bases). From germline, CDR1 is SEHNR and CDR2 FQNEAQ (reference sequence). This CDR3 is built from 13 residues. CDR3 DNA sequence: TGTTCCAGCAGCTTATGGCGGGAAGACGAGCAGTACTTC. Translation gives CSSSLWREDEQYF.

This clone came up a few times. The chain carries TRBV7-3 and TRBJ2-5; 8 nucleotides align to TRBD1. CDR1 is SGHTA and CDR2 is FQGTGA in the germline V gene. The CDR3 has 14 amino acids. The trim removed 5 bases at V and 5 bases at J, leaving 7 bases unmatched. CDR3 nucleotides: TGTGCCAGCAGCCTACAGGGGGTAGGGGAGACCCAGTACTTC. Its translation is CASSLQGVGETQYF.

The rearrangement uses TRBV19 and TRBJ2-1; D gene ambiguous. Germline-derived CDR1 and CDR2 are LNHDA and SQIVND (reference sequence). Trimming left V 7 bases short and J 8 bases short, with 15 bases between. The CDR3 extends over 13 amino acids. CDR3 coding DNA: TGTGCCAGTAAAATAGGAGCGAGGCATGAGCAGTTCTTC. It yields the protein CASKIGARHEQFF.

The chain joins TRBV9 to TRBJ1-1, with D maybe TRBD1 (6 bases). V was shortened by 3 bases and J by 0 bases, with 12 bases between the two germline ends. Germline V gene lookup returns CDR1 SGDLS and CDR2 YYNGEE. This CDR3 has 15 amino acids. DNA of the CDR3: TGTGCCAGCAGCGCGGGGGGCAGTTTGAACACTGAAGCTTTCTTT. Translating gives CASSAGGSLNTEAFF.

The CDR3 coding sequence is TGTGCCAGCAGCCTATGGACAGGGGAAACTGAAGCTTTCTTT. This translates into CASSLWTGETEAFF. This sequence joins TRBV7-9 and TRBJ1-1; 9 bases line up with TRBD1. Germline V lookup: CDR1 SEHNR, CDR2 FQNEAQ (reference sequence). The V and J ends lost 5 bases and 5 bases, in that order; junction bases with no gene match: 6. The CDR3 runs to 14 residues.

The rearrangement joins TRBV2 to TRBJ1-1, with D perhaps matching TRBD1 (5 bases). The CDR3 extends over 14 amino acids. Trimming removed 2 bases from V and 1 base from J, with 8 bases in between. From germline, CDR1 is SNHLY and CDR2 FYNNEI. The CDR3, as DNA: TGTGCCAGCAGTGAAAGGGGCCAGAACACTGAAGCTTTCTTT. Protein product: CASSERGQNTEAFF.

The chain carries TRBV11-2 and TRBJ1-1; D possibly corresponds to TRBD1 (5 bases). V lost 9 bases, J lost 7 bases, and 12 bases lay in between. CDR1 and CDR2 from the germline V gene are SGHAT and FQNNGV. The CDR3 extends over 11 amino acids. The CDR3 is CASKDSLEAFF. The CDR3 nucleotides read TGTGCCAGTAAAGACAGCCTTGAAGCTTTCTTT.

About this clone: A junction end diverges from the germline sequence, so it may reflect a read error. V and J are TRBV7-9 and TRBJ2-1; D remains ambiguous. The CDR3 contains 13 residues. Germline loops: CDR1 SEHNR, CDR2 FQNEAQ (reference sequence). This CDR3 is CSSSPPSYNEQFF. The CDR3 DNA reads TGTTCCAGCAGCCCTCCGTCCTACAATGAGCAGTTCTTC.

The CDR3 coding sequence is TGCGCCAGCAGCCACCGGGACTCCGGCTCCTACGAGCAGTACTTC. Translated: CASSHRDSGSYEQYF. The chain carries TRBV4-1 and TRBJ2-7; TRBD2 is a possible D gene (6 bases). The CDR3 sequence is 15 residues long. The germline V gene encodes CDR1 MGHRA and CDR2 YSYEKL. Trimming shortened V by 3 bases and J by 0 bases, and 12 bases separated the two germline ends.

The V gene is TRBV5-1, the J gene TRBJ1-3; D is perhaps TRBD1 (5 bases). Germline V gives CDR1 SGHRS, CDR2 YFSETQ. V dropped 4 bases and J dropped 1 base, with 21 bases sitting between them. This CDR3 has 18 amino acids. The CDR3, as DNA: TGCGCCAGCAGCGCGGGGGGTCGCCAACAGGCGTCTGGAAACACCATATATTTT. Its translation: CASSAGGRQQASGNTIYF.

This chain links TRBV5-1 with TRBJ1-6; TRBD1 agrees at 7 bases. This CDR3 has 16 residues. The germline V gene has CDR1 SGHRS and CDR2 YFSETQ. V shed 0 bases and J 8 bases; nucleotides not matched to a gene: 8. The CDR3 is CASSLGATGQDSPLHF. DNA of the CDR3: TGCGCCAGCAGCTTGGGGGCGACAGGGCAGGATTCACCCCTCCACTTT.

The rearrangement uses TRBV28 and TRBJ2-7; 12 bases fit TRBD2. After removal of 6 bases from V and 7 bases from J, the junction contained 10 bases not matched to a gene. Germline CDR1 MDHEN, CDR2 SYDVKM. The CDR3 contains 15 residues. CDR3 sequence (DNA): TGTGCCAGCAGACCAGGACTAGCGGGGTCCGGGGAGCAGTACTTC. Encoded protein: CASRPGLAGSGEQYF.

The chain uses TRBV10-3 and TRBJ2-6; TRBD1 agrees at 7 bases. CDR1 and CDR2 from the germline V gene are ENHRY and SYGVKD. The CDR3 is 18 residues long. With 3 bases clipped from V and 0 bases from J, the junction kept 8 bases outside the gene matches. This CDR3 reads CAISDMKRQGSGANVLTF. As DNA, the CDR3 is TGTGCCATCAGTGATATGAAAAGACAGGGCTCTGGGGCCAACGTCCTGACTTTC.

The chain couples TRBV9 to TRBJ2-1, with D maybe TRBD1 (5 bases). The CDR3 totals 13 residues. In germline, CDR1 is SGDLS, CDR2 YYNGEE. Trimming left V 0 bases short and J 9 bases short, with 10 bases between. In nucleotides, the CDR3 is TGTGCCAGCAGCGTAGGGCCGCAGGGTGAGCAGTTCTTC. Its translation is CASSVGPQGEQFF.

With respect to this clone: Compared with germline, one end of the junction differs, possibly owing to a read error. This sample also contains other DNA sequences that code for the same CDR3. V usage is TRBV7-9 and J usage is TRBJ1-1, with 8 nucleotides matching TRBD1. CDR3 length: 15 amino acids. CDR1 and CDR2 from the germline V gene are SEHNR and FQNEAQ (reference sequence). The CDR3, as DNA: TGCGCCAGCAGCCCCTATACAGGGGGGGGCACTGAAGCTTTCTTT. Its translation is CASSPYTGGGTEAFF.

The chain employs TRBV7-3 and TRBJ2-1, with 11 bases aligning to TRBD1. This CDR3 has 15 residues. The germline gives CDR1 SGHTA, CDR2 FQGTGA. Unmatched junction bases numbered 6, after V lost 5 bases and J lost 6 bases. The CDR3 loop reads CASSTQGQGGNEQFF. The CDR3 coding sequence is TGTGCCAGCAGCACCCAGGGACAGGGGGGCAATGAGCAGTTCTTC.

The J gene is TRBJ1-6, the V gene TRBV4-2; no reliable D call. V was pared by 0 bases and J by 9 bases, with 12 bases between. This CDR3 has 15 amino acids. Germline assignment: CDR1 LGHNA and CDR2 YNFKEQ. This chain's CDR3 is CASSQESGFGSPLHF. DNA of the CDR3: TGTGCCAGCAGCCAAGAATCCGGGTTCGGTTCACCCCTCCACTTT.

The rearrangement links TRBV7-7 to TRBJ2-7, with 8 bases lining up with TRBD2. CDR1 is SSHAT and CDR2 is FNYEAQ in the germline V gene (reference sequence). The CDR3 is 15 residues long. This CDR3 reads CASSLGETSEYEQYV. The CDR3 DNA follows: TGTGCTAGCAGCTTAGGGGAGACTAGCGAATACGAGCAGTACGTC.

The count of this clone is one. The chain combines TRBV5-1 with TRBJ2-7, with 7 bases aligning to TRBD2. J gave up 3 bases and V 6 bases, and 6 bases lay outside the gene matches. The CDR3 is made up of 13 amino acids. CDR1 and CDR2 (germline): SGHRS, YFSETQ. In DNA, the CDR3 is TGCGCCAGCAATTTGGGGGAGGGCTACGAGCAGTACTTC. This codes for CASNLGEGYEQYF. Drawing the rest from reference TRBV5-1 and TRBJ2-7, the complete variable domain is KAGVTQTPRYLIKTRGQQVTLSCSPISGHRSVSWYQQTPGQGLQFLFEYFSETQRNKGNFPGRFSGRQFSNSRSEMNVSTLELGDSALYLCASNLGEGYEQYFGPGTRLTVT.

The chain is built from TRBV28 and TRBJ2-2; 11 bases line up with TRBD2. The CDR3 totals 18 residues. Germline-derived CDR1 and CDR2 are MDHEN and SYDVKM. The ends lost 2 bases at V and 4 bases at J; junction bases unmatched: 9. The CDR3 DNA sequence: TGTGCCAGCAGTTTAAGGACAGATAGCGGGGGGGGCACCGGGGAGCTGTTTTTT. This encodes CASSLRTDSGGGTGELFF.